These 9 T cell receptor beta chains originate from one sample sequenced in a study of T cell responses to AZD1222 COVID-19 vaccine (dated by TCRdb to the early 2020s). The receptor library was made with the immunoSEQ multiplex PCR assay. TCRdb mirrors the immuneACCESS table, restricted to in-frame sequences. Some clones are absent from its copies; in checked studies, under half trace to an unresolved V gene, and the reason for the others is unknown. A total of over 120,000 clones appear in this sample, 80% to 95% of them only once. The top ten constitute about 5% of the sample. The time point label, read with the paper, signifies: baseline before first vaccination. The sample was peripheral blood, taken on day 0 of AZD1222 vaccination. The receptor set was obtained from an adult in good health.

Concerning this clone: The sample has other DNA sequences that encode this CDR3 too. DNA for the CDR3: TGTGCCAGCAGTTTGGTGGGGAACACTGAAGCTTTCTTT. Encoded protein: CASSLVGNTEAFF. This chain joins TRBV27 and TRBJ1-1; D is uncertain. The V gene lost 3 bases and the J gene lost 1 base, with 6 bases spanning the gap. The CDR3 extends over 13 amino acids. Germline V CDR1 and CDR2: MNHEY, SMNVEV (reference sequence).

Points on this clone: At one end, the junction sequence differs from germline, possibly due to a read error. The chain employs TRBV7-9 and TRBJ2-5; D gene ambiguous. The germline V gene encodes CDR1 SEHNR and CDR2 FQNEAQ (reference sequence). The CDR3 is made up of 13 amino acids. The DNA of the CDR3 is TGTGCCAGCAGCATAGCTCCATGGGAGACCCAGTACTTC. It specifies CASSIAPWETQYF.

CDR3 nucleotides: TGTGCCAGCATGAGGGCTGGGACAGATACGCAGTATTTT. It encodes CASMRAGTDTQYF. The V gene is TRBV5-6, the J gene TRBJ2-3; TRBD2 might be the D (5 bases). The CDR3 loop spans 13 amino acids. V was cut by 6 bases and J by 3 bases, with 11 bases left in between. Germline CDR1 is SGHDT and CDR2 is YYEEEE.

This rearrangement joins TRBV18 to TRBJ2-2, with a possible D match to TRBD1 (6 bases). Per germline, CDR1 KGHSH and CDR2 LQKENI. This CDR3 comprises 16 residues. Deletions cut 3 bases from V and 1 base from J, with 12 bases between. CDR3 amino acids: CASSPQGRGNTGELFF. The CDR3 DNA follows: TGTGCCAGCTCACCCCAGGGGCGCGGGAACACCGGGGAGCTGTTTTTT.

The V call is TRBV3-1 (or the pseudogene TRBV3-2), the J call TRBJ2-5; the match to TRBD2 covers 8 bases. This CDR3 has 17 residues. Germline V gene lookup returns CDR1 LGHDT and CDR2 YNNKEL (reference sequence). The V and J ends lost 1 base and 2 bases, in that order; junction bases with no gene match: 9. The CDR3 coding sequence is TGTGCCAGCAGCCAAGTGTACGGGGGGGCCAATCAAGAGACCCAGTACTTC. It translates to CASSQVYGGANQETQYF.

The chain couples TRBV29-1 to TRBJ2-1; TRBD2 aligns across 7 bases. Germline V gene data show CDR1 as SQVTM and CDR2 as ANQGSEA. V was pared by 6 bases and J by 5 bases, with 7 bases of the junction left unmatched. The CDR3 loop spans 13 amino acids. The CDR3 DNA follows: TGCAGCGTCGCTAGCGGTTTGCACAATGAGCAGTTCTTC. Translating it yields CSVASGLHNEQFF.

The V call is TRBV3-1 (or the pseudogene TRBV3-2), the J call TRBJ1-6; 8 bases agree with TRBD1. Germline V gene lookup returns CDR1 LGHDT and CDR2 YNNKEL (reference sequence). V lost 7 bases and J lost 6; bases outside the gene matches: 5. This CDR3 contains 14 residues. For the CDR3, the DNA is TGTGCCAGCAATCAGGGGGCCGGTAATTCACCCCTCCACTTT. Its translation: CASNQGAGNSPLHF.

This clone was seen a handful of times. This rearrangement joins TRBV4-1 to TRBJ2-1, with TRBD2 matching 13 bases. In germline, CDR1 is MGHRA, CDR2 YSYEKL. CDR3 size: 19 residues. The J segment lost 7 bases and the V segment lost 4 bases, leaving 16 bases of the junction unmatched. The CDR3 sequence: CASSPEGGTTSGGMNEQFF. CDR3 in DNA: TGCGCCAGCAGCCCCGAGGGAGGGACGACTAGCGGGGGGATGAATGAGCAGTTCTTC.

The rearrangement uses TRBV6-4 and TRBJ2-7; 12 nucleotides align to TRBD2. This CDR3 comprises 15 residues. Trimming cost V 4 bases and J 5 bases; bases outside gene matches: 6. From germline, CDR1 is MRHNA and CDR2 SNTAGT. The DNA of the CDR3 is TGTGCCAGCAGTGCGCTAGCGGGGGGGCTCCACGAGCAGTACTTC. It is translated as CASSALAGGLHEQYF.